This paragraph covers one T cell receptor beta chain sequence. V lost 1 base to trimming and J lost 1 base, with 13 bases between them. Germline CDR1 and CDR2: SEHNR and FQNEAQ (reference sequence). The CDR3 loop spans 16 amino acids. The data are from a study of blood T cell repertoires in COVID-19. The wider study: There were acute and convalescent COVID-19 samples, and they came from the United States, Italy and Spain. From T cells, B-cell-depleted T cells, or PBMCs came the material, which was cDNA or gDNA.

In the original workflow: Amplification with reference gene primers provided the estimates of nucleated cell counts. Method: immunoSEQ multiplex PCR; TCRdb's copy keeps in-frame clones and lacks some. Clone size and V and J calls were adopted from that table, with D and trimming inferred from the DNA. The table includes tens of thousands of clones, about nine tenths detected once. The TCR comes from a woman older than 75 with active or convalescent COVID-19. Sequencing was performed on peripheral blood. The chain uses TRBV7-9 and TRBJ1-1, with a tentative D call TRBD1 (5 bases). CDR3 residues: CASSLVGAGTNTEAFF. The CDR3 DNA is TGTGCCAGCAGCTTAGTGGGTGCGGGGACGAACACTGAAGCTTTCTTT.